The clone carrying this T cell receptor (beta chain) showed up just a few times. This sample was included in a study of T cells in Graves' hyperthyroidism and ophthalmopathy. Per germline, CDR1 LNHDA and CDR2 SQIVND (reference sequence). This CDR3 spans 14 amino acids. V was trimmed by 7 bases and J by 2 bases, leaving 14 bases between them. The source material, RNA transcripts, was used to amplify TCR beta CDR3 regions. The primer set for the first-round RT-PCR of the TCR CDR3 was HTBI. Each CDR3 protein gets one entry after TCRdb re-called the multiplex PCR reads with MiXCR. The data contain a few hundred thousand distinct CDR3 sequences, approximately 15% of them singletons.

The chain couples TRBV19 to TRBJ1-2; D perhaps matches TRBD1 (5 bases). Sequencing was done on a sample of blood. This TCR was recovered from a woman aged 25 to 39 with Graves' hyperthyroidism. Written as DNA, the CDR3 is TGTGCCAGTACCGAAGGGAGGGACAACTATGGCTACACCTTC. Its protein product is CASTEGRDNYGYTF.